This TCR beta chain was observed in a study of OX40 agonist ivuxolimab in advanced cancers. The wider study: People in dose escalation had one of these cancers: hepatocellular carcinoma, melanoma, renal cell or head and neck cancer. General observations from the study: Among the nonresponders, some also had low normalized T-cell clonal expansion. The study did not work out the antigen specificity of the expanded peripheral T cells.

With regard to this clone: Its antigen is not identified.

Blood samples were obtained at baseline, cycle 4 day 1, and cycle 7 day 1. Sequencing used immunoSEQ multiplex PCR; TCRdb keeps in-frame clones, though not all of them. The top ten clones hold about 15% of a sample with about 45,000 clones, around 89% of them seen once. The material sequenced was CD4+ or CD8+ T cells sorted from blood, taken in a trial of the OX40 agonist ivuxolimab. This TCR was sampled from an adult with an advanced solid tumor such as melanoma, head and neck, liver or kidney cancer.

In DNA, the CDR3 is TGTGCCAGTAGGTATGGGGCAGAGCAGTTCTTC. This sequence encodes CASRYGAEQFF. The rearrangement joins TRBV19 to TRBJ2-1, with D possibly TRBD1 on 5 matching bases. The CDR3 is 11 residues long. Germline V gene sequence: CDR1 LNHDA, CDR2 SQIVND (reference sequence). Trimming pared 6 bases from V and 10 bases from J, leaving 10 bases between.